This TCR beta chain was sequenced for a study of blood T cell repertoires in COVID-19. Study-level background: PBMCs, B-cell-depleted T cells, or T cells provided the cDNA or gDNA that made up the material.

Assay used: immunoSEQ multiplex PCR; TCRdb lists only in-frame clones, some missing. The data show 300,000 to 400,000 clones, with about 87% seen just once and 3% held by the top ten. Deletions cut 5 bases from V and 3 bases from J, with 27 bases between. Germline CDR1 and CDR2: GTSNPN and SVGIG (reference sequence). The length of the CDR3 is 18 residues. This clone was counted only a few times. The V gene is TRBV30, the J gene TRBJ2-3, with D perhaps being TRBD1 or TRBD2 (5 bases each). What was sequenced was peripheral blood. This TCR was recovered from a human donor in a cohort sampled during active COVID-19. This chain's CDR3 is CAWGEGQGGTPGTDTQYF. As DNA, the CDR3 is TGTGCCTGGGGAGAGGGGCAGGGTGGAACTCCAGGGACAGATACGCAGTATTTT.